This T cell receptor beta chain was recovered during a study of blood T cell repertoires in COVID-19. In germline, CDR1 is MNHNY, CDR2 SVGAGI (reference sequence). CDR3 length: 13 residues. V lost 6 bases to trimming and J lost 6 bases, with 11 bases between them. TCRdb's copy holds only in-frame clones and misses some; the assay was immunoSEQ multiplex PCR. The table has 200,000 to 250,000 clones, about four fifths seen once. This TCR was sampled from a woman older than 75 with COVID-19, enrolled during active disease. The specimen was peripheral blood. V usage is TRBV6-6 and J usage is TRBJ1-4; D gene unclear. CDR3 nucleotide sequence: TGTGCCAGCAGCCTCCGACATTATGAAAAACTGTTTTTT. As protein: CASSLRHYEKLFF.